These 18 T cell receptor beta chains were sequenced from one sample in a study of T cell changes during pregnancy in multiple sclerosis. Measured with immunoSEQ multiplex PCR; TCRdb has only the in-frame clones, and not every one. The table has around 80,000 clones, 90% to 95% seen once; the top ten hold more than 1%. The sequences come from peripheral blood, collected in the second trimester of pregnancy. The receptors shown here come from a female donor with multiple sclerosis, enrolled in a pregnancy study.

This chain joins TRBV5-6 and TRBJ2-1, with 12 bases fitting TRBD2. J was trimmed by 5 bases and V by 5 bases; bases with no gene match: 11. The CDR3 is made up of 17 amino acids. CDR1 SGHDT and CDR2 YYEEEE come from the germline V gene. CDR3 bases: TGTGCCAGCAGTCTAACGACCCTAGCGGGAGGGAACAATGAGCAGTTCTTC. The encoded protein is CASSLTTLAGGNNEQFF.

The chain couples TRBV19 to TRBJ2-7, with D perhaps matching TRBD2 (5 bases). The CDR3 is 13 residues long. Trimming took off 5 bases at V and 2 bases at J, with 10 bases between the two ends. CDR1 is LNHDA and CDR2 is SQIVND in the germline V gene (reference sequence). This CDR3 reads CASSPTGAYEQYF. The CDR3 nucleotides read TGTGCCAGTAGTCCGACCGGGGCCTACGAGCAGTACTTC. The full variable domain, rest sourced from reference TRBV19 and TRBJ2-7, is DGGITQSPKYLFRKEGQNVTLSCEQNLNHDAMYWYRQDPGQGLRLIYYSQIVNDFQKGDIAEGYSVSREKKESFPLTVTSAQKNPTAFYLCASSPTGAYEQYFGPGTRLTVT.

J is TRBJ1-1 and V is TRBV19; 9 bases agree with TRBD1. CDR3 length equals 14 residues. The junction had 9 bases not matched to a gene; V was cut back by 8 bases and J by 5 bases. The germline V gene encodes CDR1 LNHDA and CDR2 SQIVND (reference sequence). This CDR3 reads CASGLDRGETEAFF. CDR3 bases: TGTGCCAGTGGTCTGGACAGGGGAGAGACTGAAGCTTTCTTT.

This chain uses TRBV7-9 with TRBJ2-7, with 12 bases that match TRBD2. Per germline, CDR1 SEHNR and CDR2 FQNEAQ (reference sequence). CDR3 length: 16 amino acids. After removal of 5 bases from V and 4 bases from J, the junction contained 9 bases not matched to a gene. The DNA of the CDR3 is TGTGCCAGCAGCCTATCCCCGACTAGCGGGAGATACGAGCAGTACTTC. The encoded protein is CASSLSPTSGRYEQYF. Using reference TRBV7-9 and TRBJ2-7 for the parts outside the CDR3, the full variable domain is DTGVSQNPRHKITKRGQNVTFRCDPISEHNRLYWYRQTLGQGPEFLTYFQNEAQLEKSRLLSDRFSAERPKGSFSTLEIQRTEQGDSAMYLCASSLSPTSGRYEQYFGPGTRLTVT.

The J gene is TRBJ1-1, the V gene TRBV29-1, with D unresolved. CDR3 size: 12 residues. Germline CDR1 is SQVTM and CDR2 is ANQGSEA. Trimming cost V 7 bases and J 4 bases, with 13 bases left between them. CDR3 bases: TGCAGCGCCGCTTCAGGAACCACTGAAGCTTTCTTT. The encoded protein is CSAASGTTEAFF.

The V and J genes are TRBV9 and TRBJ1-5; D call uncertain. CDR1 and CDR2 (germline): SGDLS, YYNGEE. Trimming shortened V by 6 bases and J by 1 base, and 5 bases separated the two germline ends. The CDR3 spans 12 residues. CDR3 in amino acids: CASTMSNQPQHF. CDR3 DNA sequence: TGTGCCAGCACAATGAGCAATCAGCCCCAGCATTTT.

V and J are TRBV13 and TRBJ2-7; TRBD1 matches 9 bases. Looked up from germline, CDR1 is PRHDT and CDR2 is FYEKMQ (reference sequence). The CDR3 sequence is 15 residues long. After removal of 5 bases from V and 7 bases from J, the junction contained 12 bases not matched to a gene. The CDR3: CASSPSPDRGREQYF. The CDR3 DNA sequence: TGTGCCAGCAGCCCCTCCCCGGACAGGGGTCGAGAGCAGTACTTC.

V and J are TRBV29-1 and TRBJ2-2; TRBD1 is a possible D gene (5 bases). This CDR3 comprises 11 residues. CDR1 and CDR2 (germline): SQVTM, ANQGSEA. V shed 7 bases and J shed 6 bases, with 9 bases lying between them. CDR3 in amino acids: CSAQGSGELFF. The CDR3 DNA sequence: TGCAGCGCCCAGGGCTCCGGGGAGCTGTTTTTT.

The CDR3 loop reads CASSVILTEAFF. The DNA of the CDR3 is TGTGCCAGCAGCGTGATACTCACTGAAGCTTTCTTT. The rearrangement uses TRBV7-9 and TRBJ1-1; D unclear. Per the germline V gene, CDR1 is SEHNR and CDR2 is FQNEAQ (reference sequence). Trimming stripped 5 bases from V and 4 bases from J, with 8 bases between. This CDR3 comprises 12 residues.

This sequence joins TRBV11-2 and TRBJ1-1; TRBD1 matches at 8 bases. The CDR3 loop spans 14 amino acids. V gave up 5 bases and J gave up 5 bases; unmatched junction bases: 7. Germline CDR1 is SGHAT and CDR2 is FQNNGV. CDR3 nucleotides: TGTGCCAGCAGCCTAAGGACAGGGCGAACTGAAGCTTTCTTT. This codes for CASSLRTGRTEAFF.

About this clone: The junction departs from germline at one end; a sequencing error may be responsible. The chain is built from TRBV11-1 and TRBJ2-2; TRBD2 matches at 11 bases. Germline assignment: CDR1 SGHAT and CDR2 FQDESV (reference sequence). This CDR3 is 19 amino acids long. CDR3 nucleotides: TGTGCCAGCAGCTCTCACCGACTAGCGGGAATCACGAACACCGGAGAGCTGTTTTTT. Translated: CASSSHRLAGITNTGELFF. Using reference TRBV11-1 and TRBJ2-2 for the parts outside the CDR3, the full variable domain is EAEVAQSPRYKITEKSQAVAFWCDPISGHATLYWYRQILGQGPELLVQFQDESVVDDSQLPKDRFSAERLKGVDSTLKIQPAELGDSAMYLCASSSHRLAGITNTGELFFGEGSRLTVL.

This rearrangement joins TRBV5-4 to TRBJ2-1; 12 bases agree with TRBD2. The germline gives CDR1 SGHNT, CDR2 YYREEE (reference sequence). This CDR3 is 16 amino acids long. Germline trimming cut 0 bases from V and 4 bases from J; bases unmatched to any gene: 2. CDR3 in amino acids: CASSLGLAGGYNEQFF. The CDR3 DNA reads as TGTGCCAGCAGCTTGGGTCTAGCGGGAGGGTACAATGAGCAGTTCTTC.

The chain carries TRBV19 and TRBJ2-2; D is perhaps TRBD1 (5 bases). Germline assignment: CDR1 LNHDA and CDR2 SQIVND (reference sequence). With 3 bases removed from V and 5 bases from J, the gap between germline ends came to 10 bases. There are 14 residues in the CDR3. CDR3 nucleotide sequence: TGTGCCAGTAGTATGCAGGGAAGAACCGGGGAGCTGTTTTTT. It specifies CASSMQGRTGELFF.

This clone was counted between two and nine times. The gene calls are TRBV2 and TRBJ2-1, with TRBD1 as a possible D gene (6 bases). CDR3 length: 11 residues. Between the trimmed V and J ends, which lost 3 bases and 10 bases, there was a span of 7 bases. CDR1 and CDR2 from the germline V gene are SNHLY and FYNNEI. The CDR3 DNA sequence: TGTGCCAGCAGTGAGACAGGAGAGCAGTTCTTC. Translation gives CASSETGEQFF. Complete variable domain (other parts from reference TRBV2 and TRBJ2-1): EPEVTQTPSHQVTQMGQEVILRCVPISNHLYFYWYRQILGQKVEFLVSFYNNEISEKSEIFDDQFSVERPDGSNFTLKIRSTKLEDSAMYFCASSETGEQFFGPGTRLTVL.

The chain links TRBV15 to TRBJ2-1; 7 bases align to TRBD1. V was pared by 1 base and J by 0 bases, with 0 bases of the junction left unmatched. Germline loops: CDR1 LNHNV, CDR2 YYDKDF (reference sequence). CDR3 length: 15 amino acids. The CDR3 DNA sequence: TGTGCCACCAGCAGAGGGGACAGCTCCTACAATGAGCAGTTCTTC. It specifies CATSRGDSSYNEQFF. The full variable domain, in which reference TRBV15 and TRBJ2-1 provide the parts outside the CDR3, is DAMVIQNPRYQVTQFGKPVTLSCSQTLNHNVMYWYQQKSSQAPKLLFHYYDKDFNNEADTPDNFQSRRPNTSFCFLDIRSPGLGDTAMYLCATSRGDSSYNEQFFGPGTRLTVL.

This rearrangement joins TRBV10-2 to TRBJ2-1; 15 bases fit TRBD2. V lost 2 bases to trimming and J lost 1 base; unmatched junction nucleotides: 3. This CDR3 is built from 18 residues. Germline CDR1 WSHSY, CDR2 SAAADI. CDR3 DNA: TGCGCCAGCAGTGAGCTAGGGACTAGCGGGAGGTCCTACAATGAGCAGTTCTTC. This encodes CASSELGTSGRSYNEQFF.

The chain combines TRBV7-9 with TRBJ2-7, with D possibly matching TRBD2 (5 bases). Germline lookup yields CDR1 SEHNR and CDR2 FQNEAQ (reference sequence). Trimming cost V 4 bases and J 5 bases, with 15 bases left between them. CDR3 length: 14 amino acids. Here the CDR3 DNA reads TGTGCCAGCAGCTCCCTAGAGGGTCGCAACGAGCAGTACTTC. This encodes CASSSLEGRNEQYF.

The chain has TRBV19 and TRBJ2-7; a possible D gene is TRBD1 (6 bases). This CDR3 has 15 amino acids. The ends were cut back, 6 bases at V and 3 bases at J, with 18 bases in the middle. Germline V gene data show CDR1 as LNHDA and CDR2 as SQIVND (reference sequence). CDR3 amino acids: CASSPPARGDYEQYF. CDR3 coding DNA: TGTGCCAGTAGCCCCCCGGCCAGGGGAGACTACGAGCAGTACTTC. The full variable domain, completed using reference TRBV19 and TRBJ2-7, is DGGITQSPKYLFRKEGQNVTLSCEQNLNHDAMYWYRQDPGQGLRLIYYSQIVNDFQKGDIAEGYSVSREKKESFPLTVTSAQKNPTAFYLCASSPPARGDYEQYFGPGTRLTVT.